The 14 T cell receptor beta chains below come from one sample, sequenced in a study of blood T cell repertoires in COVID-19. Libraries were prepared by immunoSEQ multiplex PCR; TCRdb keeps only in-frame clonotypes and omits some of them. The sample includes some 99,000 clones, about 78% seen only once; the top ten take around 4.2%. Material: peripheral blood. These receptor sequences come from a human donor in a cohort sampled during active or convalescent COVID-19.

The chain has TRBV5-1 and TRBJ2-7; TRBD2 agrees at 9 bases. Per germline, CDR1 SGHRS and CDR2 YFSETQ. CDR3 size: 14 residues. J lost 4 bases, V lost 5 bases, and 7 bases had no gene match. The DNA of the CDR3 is TGCGCCAGCAGTGGGGCGGGAGGGCCTTACGAGCAGTACTTC. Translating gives CASSGAGGPYEQYF.

CDR3 residues: CASSSPEFSGPRGETQYF. DNA for the CDR3: TGTGCCAGCAGCTCTCCGGAATTTAGCGGGCCCCGGGGAGAGACCCAGTACTTC. The rearrangement links TRBV5-4 to TRBJ2-5; TRBD2 matches at 7 bases. The trim removed 3 bases at V and 4 bases at J, leaving 18 bases unmatched. CDR1 SGHNT and CDR2 YYREEE come from the germline V gene (reference sequence). CDR3 size: 18 residues.

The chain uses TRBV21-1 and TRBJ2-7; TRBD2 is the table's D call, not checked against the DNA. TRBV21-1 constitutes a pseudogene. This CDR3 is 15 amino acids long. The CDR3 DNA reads TGTGCCAGCAGCGGTAGGACGGGGGGCAGATACGAGCAGTACTTC. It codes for CASSGRTGGRYEQYF.

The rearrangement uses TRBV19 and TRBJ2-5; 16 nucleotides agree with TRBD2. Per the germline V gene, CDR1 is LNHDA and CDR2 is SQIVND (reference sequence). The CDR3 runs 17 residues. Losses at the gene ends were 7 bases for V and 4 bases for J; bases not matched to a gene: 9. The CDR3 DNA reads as TGTGCCAGTAAGACCGGGACTAGCGGGAGGGTGGGAGAGACCCAGTACTTC. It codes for CASKTGTSGRVGETQYF.

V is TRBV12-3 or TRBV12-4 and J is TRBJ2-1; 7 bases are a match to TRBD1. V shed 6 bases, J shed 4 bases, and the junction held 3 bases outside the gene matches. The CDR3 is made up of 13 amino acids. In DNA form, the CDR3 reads TGTGCCAGCAGCTCACAGGGGTACAATGAGCAGTTCTTC. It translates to CASSSQGYNEQFF.

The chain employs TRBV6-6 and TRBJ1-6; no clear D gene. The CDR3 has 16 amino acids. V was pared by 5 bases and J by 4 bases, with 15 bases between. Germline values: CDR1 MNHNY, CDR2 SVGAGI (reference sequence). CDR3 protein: CASSRREGSYNSPLHF. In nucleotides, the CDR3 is TGTGCCAGCAGTCGGAGGGAAGGGAGTTATAATTCACCCCTCCACTTT.

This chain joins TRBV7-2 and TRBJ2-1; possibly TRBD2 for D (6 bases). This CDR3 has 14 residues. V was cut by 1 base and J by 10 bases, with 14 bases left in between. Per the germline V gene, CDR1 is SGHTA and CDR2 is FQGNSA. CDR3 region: CASSLGTTPIEQFF. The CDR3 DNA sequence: TGTGCCAGCAGCTTAGGGACTACACCAATCGAGCAGTTCTTC.

The CDR3 loop reads CASSPGTVNNQPQHF. In nucleotides, the CDR3 is TGTGCCAGCAGCCCCGGGACAGTAAACAATCAGCCCCAGCATTTT. The rearrangement joins TRBV6-2 or TRBV6-3 to TRBJ1-5; 7 nucleotides line up with TRBD1. The junction had 8 bases not matched to a gene; V was cut back by 6 bases and J by 3 bases. Germline V gene data show CDR1 as MNHEY and CDR2 as SVGEGT. The CDR3 totals 15 residues.

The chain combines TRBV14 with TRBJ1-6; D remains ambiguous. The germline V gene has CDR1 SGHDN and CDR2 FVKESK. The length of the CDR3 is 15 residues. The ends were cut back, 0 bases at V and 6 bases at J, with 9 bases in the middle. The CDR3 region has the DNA TGTGCCAGCAGCCAAGAGGCACAGCCTAATTCACCCCTCCACTTT. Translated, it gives CASSQEAQPNSPLHF.

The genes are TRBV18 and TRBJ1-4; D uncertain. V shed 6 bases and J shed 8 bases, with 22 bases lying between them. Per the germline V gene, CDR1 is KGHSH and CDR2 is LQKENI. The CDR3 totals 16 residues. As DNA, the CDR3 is TGTGCCAGCTCCCCAGATCCGGCGGCTGCGGGGGAAAAACTGTTTTTT. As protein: CASSPDPAAAGEKLFF. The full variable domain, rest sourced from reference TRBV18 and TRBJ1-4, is NAGVMQNPRHLVRRRGQEARLRCSPMKGHSHVYWYRQLPEEGLKFMVYLQKENIIDESGMPKERFSAEFPKEGPSILRIQQVVRGDSAAYFCASSPDPAAAGEKLFFGSGTQLSVL.

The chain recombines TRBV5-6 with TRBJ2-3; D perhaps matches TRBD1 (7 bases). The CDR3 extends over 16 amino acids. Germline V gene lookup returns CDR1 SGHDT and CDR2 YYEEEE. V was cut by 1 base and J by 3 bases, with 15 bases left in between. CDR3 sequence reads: CASSLRTGLNTDTQYF. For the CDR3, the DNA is TGTGCCAGCAGCTTGAGGACAGGACTAAATACAGATACGCAGTATTTT.

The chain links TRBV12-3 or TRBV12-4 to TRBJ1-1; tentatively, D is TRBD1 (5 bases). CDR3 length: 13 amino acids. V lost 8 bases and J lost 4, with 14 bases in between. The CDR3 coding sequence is TGTGCCAGCCAACTTGATCAGGGCACTGAAGCTTTCTTT. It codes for CASQLDQGTEAFF.

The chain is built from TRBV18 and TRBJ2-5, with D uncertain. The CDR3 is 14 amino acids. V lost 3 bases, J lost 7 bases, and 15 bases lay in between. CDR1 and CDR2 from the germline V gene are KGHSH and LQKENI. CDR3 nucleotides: TGTGCCAGCTCACCTCCCGACCGCCAGCGGACCCAGTACTTC. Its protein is CASSPPDRQRTQYF.

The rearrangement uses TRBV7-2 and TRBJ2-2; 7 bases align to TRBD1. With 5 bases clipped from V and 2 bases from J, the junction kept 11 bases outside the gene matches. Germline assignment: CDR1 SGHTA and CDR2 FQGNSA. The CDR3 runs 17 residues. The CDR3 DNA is TGTGCCAGCAGCGTCGAAGCCGGGACAGTAAACACCGGGGAGCTGTTTTTT. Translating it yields CASSVEAGTVNTGELFF.